One sample yielded the 28 T cell receptor beta chains listed below, sequenced in a study of blood T cell repertoires in COVID-19. Produced via immunoSEQ multiplex PCR; TCRdb's table is partial and in-frame only. The data hold just over 250,000 clones, with more than 85% observed a single time. The specimen sequenced was peripheral blood. The receptors were sampled from a person aged 18-30 years with COVID-19, enrolled during active disease.

This chain connects TRBV4-1 to TRBJ2-2, with D hard to call. The V end was cut by 0 bases, the J end by 8 bases, with 13 bases between. The CDR3 is 15 amino acids. CDR1 and CDR2 (germline): MGHRA, YSYEKL. CDR3 in amino acids: CASSQDPVGSGELFF. CDR3 DNA: TGCGCCAGCAGCCAAGATCCCGTCGGGTCGGGGGAGCTGTTTTTT.

The V and J genes are TRBV24-1 and TRBJ2-1; D remains ambiguous. This CDR3 has 14 amino acids. With 3 bases removed from V and 4 bases from J, the gap between germline ends came to 9 bases. CDR1 is KGHDR, CDR2 SFDVKD, per germline. The CDR3 DNA is TGTGCCACCAGTGATCCTACTGAGTACAATGAGCAGTTCTTC. Amino acids: CATSDPTEYNEQFF.

V and J are TRBV12-3 or TRBV12-4 and TRBJ1-5; weak D call: TRBD1 (5 bases). Trimming stripped 6 bases from V and 5 bases from J, with 11 bases between. The CDR3 has 13 residues. The chain's CDR3 is CASRFIGDQPQHF. The DNA for the CDR3 is TGTGCCAGCAGATTTATAGGGGATCAGCCCCAGCATTTT.

This clone appeared a single time. The chain carries TRBV5-6 and TRBJ2-1, with TRBD2 matching 10 bases. Losses at the gene ends were 4 bases for V and 5 bases for J; bases not matched to a gene: 6. This CDR3 is 15 amino acids long. Germline values: CDR1 SGHDT, CDR2 YYEEEE. CDR3: CASSHPTSGNNEQFF. The CDR3 DNA follows: TGTGCCAGCAGCCACCCTACTAGCGGGAACAATGAGCAGTTCTTC.

V gene TRBV19 combines with J gene TRBJ2-3; 9 bases line up with TRBD2. Per the germline V gene, CDR1 is LNHDA and CDR2 is SQIVND (reference sequence). Trimming cost V 8 bases and J 3 bases; bases outside gene matches: 6. The CDR3 totals 14 residues. CDR3 sequence reads: CASDGAGGTDTQYF. CDR3 nucleotide sequence: TGTGCCAGTGATGGAGCGGGAGGTACAGATACGCAGTATTTT.

V usage is TRBV6-6 and J usage is TRBJ2-5; maybe TRBD1 (6 bases). With 5 bases removed from V and 4 bases from J, the gap between germline ends came to 20 bases. The CDR3 spans 16 residues. Germline V gives CDR1 MNHNY, CDR2 SVGAGI (reference sequence). CDR3 sequence: CASSNPDWGQRETQYF. The CDR3 region has the DNA TGTGCCAGCAGTAACCCCGATTGGGGGCAAAGAGAGACCCAGTACTTC.

The chain recombines TRBV5-4 with TRBJ2-7, with a tentative D call TRBD2 (5 bases). The CDR3 totals 15 residues. The germline gives CDR1 SGHNT, CDR2 YYREEE (reference sequence). The ends were cut back, 3 bases at V and 5 bases at J, with 18 bases in the middle. CDR3 in amino acids: CASSSGLSIQDEQYF. In DNA, the CDR3 is TGTGCCAGCAGCTCTGGACTCTCAATACAAGACGAGCAGTACTTC.

The chain carries TRBV5-1 and TRBJ1-1; the D gene is possibly TRBD1 (6 bases). The CDR3 runs to 16 residues. CDR1 is SGHRS, CDR2 YFSETQ, per germline. V lost 2 bases and J lost 6, with 20 bases in between. CDR3 amino acids: CASSFPESGQGAEAFF. In DNA, the CDR3 is TGCGCCAGCAGCTTCCCGGAGTCGGGACAAGGTGCTGAAGCTTTCTTT.

This chain's CDR3 is CASSLSGRRDEQYF. CDR3 coding DNA: TGTGCCAGCAGTTTATCGGGTCGGCGGGACGAGCAGTACTTC. V is TRBV27 and J is TRBJ2-7; a weak D match, TRBD2 (5 bases). The CDR3 spans 14 residues. Trimming took 0 bases from V and 5 from J, leaving 11 bases between them. CDR1 MNHEY and CDR2 SMNVEV come from the germline V gene (reference sequence).

The sample holds a few counts of this clone. The rearrangement uses TRBV5-1 and TRBJ2-7; 10 bases are shared with TRBD2. The V segment lost 7 bases and the J segment 2 bases; nucleotides outside the gene matches: 15. Per the germline V gene, CDR1 is SGHRS and CDR2 is YFSETQ. CDR3 length: 17 residues. The CDR3 region is CASGAGLLAGSPYEQYF. CDR3 DNA sequence: TGCGCCAGCGGTGCCGGCTTACTAGCGGGATCCCCCTACGAGCAGTACTTC.

The chain combines TRBV28 with TRBJ2-5; D perhaps matches TRBD1 (6 bases). Germline lookup yields CDR1 MDHEN and CDR2 SYDVKM. The CDR3 runs to 14 residues. With 0 bases removed from V and 1 base from J, the gap between germline ends came to 6 bases. The CDR3 DNA reads as TGTGCCAGCAGTTTATGGGACAGCCAAGAGACCCAGTACTTC. It yields the protein CASSLWDSQETQYF.

This chain links TRBV19 with TRBJ2-7; 7 nucleotides line up with TRBD2. With 5 bases clipped from V and 1 base from J, the junction kept 2 bases outside the gene matches. Germline lookup yields CDR1 LNHDA and CDR2 SQIVND (reference sequence). This CDR3 spans 13 amino acids. The chain's CDR3 is CASSWGGSYEQYF. CDR3 bases: TGTGCCAGTAGTTGGGGGGGATCCTACGAGCAGTACTTC. Together with reference TRBV19 and TRBJ2-7, the CDR3 gives the full variable domain: DGGITQSPKYLFRKEGQNVTLSCEQNLNHDAMYWYRQDPGQGLRLIYYSQIVNDFQKGDIAEGYSVSREKKESFPLTVTSAQKNPTAFYLCASSWGGSYEQYFGPGTRLTVT.

Comments on this clone: At one of its ends the junction is not consistent with the germline gene, which may arise from a read error. The chain uses TRBV6-6 and TRBJ1-1, with D possibly matching TRBD1 (5 bases). The CDR3 contains 15 residues. Germline V gives CDR1 MNHNY, CDR2 SVGAGI (reference sequence). The CDR3 DNA sequence: TGTACCAGCAGTGGGAAGACAGACATGAACACTGAAGCTTTCTTT. Its protein product is CTSSGKTDMNTEAFF.

The chain links TRBV25-1 to TRBJ2-5; 8 nucleotides agree with TRBD1. Trimming took 0 bases from V and 5 from J; bases not matched to a gene: 14. There are 18 residues in the CDR3. Germline V lookup: CDR1 MGHDK, CDR2 SYGVNS. This CDR3 is CASSEYTLPGQEVETQYF. In DNA form, the CDR3 reads TGTGCCAGCAGTGAATATACCCTCCCGGGACAGGAGGTGGAGACCCAGTACTTC.

The chain combines TRBV4-1 with TRBJ2-7, with 7 bases that match TRBD2. V shed 1 base, J shed 2 bases, and the junction held 5 bases outside the gene matches. The CDR3 is 15 residues long. Germline V gives CDR1 MGHRA, CDR2 YSYEKL. The CDR3 here is CASSQGGGRAYEQYF. DNA for the CDR3: TGCGCCAGCAGCCAAGGAGGTGGGAGGGCCTACGAGCAGTACTTC.

J is TRBJ1-5 and V is TRBV2; D remains ambiguous. This CDR3 has 13 amino acids. Trimming stripped 7 bases from V and 5 bases from J, with 12 bases between. CDR1 SNHLY and CDR2 FYNNEI come from the germline V gene. The CDR3 loop reads CASNVGSYQPQHF. The CDR3 DNA sequence: TGTGCCAGCAATGTCGGGTCTTATCAGCCCCAGCATTTT.

This sequence joins TRBV29-1 and TRBJ2-1, with TRBD2 as a possible D gene (5 bases). V was clipped by 2 bases and J by 3 bases, with 17 bases between them. In germline, CDR1 is SQVTM, CDR2 ANQGSEA. The CDR3 spans 16 residues. The CDR3 sequence: CSVERQLQTIYNEQFF. CDR3 DNA: TGCAGCGTTGAAAGGCAGCTGCAGACTATCTACAATGAGCAGTTCTTC.

This clone has just a few counts. This chain connects TRBV7-9 to TRBJ2-3, with TRBD2 identical over 10 bases. The V segment lost 5 bases and the J segment 1 base; nucleotides outside the gene matches: 6. CDR1 is SEHNR and CDR2 is FQNEAQ in the germline V gene (reference sequence). The CDR3 consists of 16 residues. CDR3 region: CASSPAGTSGTDTQYF. In DNA form, the CDR3 reads TGTGCCAGCAGCCCTGCAGGGACTAGCGGCACAGATACGCAGTATTTT.

The chain has TRBV28 and TRBJ2-1, with 7 bases matching TRBD2. V shed 6 bases, J shed 7 bases, and the junction held 9 bases outside the gene matches. Germline V gene data show CDR1 as MDHEN and CDR2 as SYDVKM. This CDR3 has 14 amino acids. CDR3 bases: TGTGCCAGCAGCCCATATGGGGGGGGGAATGAGCAGTTCTTC. Amino acids: CASSPYGGGNEQFF.

The chain employs TRBV6-5 and TRBJ1-1; TRBD1 is a possible D gene (5 bases). The germline V gene encodes CDR1 MNHEY and CDR2 SVGAGI. The CDR3 is 14 amino acids. Trimming shortened V by 6 bases and J by 4 bases, and 15 bases separated the two germline ends. The chain's CDR3 is CASSSRTPSTEAFF. The CDR3, as DNA: TGTGCCAGCAGCTCCCGGACACCGAGCACTGAAGCTTTCTTT.

J is TRBJ2-7 and V is TRBV7-9; maybe TRBD1 (6 bases). The CDR3 is 13 amino acids. Looked up from germline, CDR1 is SEHNR and CDR2 is FQNEAQ (reference sequence). The ends were cut back, 3 bases at V and 2 bases at J, with 8 bases in the middle. This CDR3 is CASSFRTAYEQYF. CDR3 DNA: TGTGCCAGCAGCTTTCGGACAGCCTACGAGCAGTACTTC.

This clone has only one observation. This sequence joins TRBV24-1 and TRBJ1-5; 8 positions agree with TRBD1. The CDR3 extends over 15 amino acids. Trimming removed 9 bases from V and 4 bases from J; junction bases left unmatched: 10. Germline V gene lookup returns CDR1 KGHDR and CDR2 SFDVKD. The CDR3 DNA is TGTGCCACCGACGGGGGACAGGAGCTAAATCAGCCCCAGCATTTT. This gives the protein CATDGGQELNQPQHF.

J is TRBJ1-6 and V is TRBV5-1, with a weak D call TRBD1 (6 bases). The V and J ends lost 7 bases and 4 bases respectively, with 9 bases between them. The CDR3 runs to 13 residues. Germline V CDR1 and CDR2: SGHRS, YFSETQ. DNA for the CDR3: TGCGCCAGCTCCACAGGGTATAATTCACCCCTCCACTTT. Its protein is CASSTGYNSPLHF.

V is TRBV14 and J is TRBJ2-7; a weak D match, TRBD1 (6 bases). The CDR3 covers 15 residues. From germline, CDR1 is SGHDN and CDR2 FVKESK. The V and J ends lost 0 bases and 0 bases respectively, with 9 bases between them. CDR3 residues: CASSQDRGHSYEQYF. The CDR3, as DNA: TGTGCCAGCAGCCAAGACAGGGGCCACTCCTACGAGCAGTACTTC.

This sequence joins TRBV7-9 and TRBJ1-4; 9 nucleotides match TRBD1. The ends lost 4 bases at V and 3 bases at J; junction bases unmatched: 6. The CDR3 is made up of 16 amino acids. Germline CDR1 and CDR2: SEHNR and FQNEAQ (reference sequence). CDR3 residues: CASSSTGGSPNEKLFF. Written as DNA, the CDR3 is TGTGCCAGCAGCTCGACAGGGGGGAGTCCTAATGAAAAACTGTTTTTT.

This sequence joins TRBV7-9 and TRBJ1-6, with 10 bases lining up with TRBD1. This CDR3 comprises 19 residues. V dropped 5 bases and J dropped 9; count of bases not matched to a gene: 19. CDR1 is SEHNR, CDR2 FQNEAQ, per germline (reference sequence). The DNA of the CDR3 is TGTGCCAGCAGCGGAACGCCGGGACAGGGGAAAAGAGGGTGTTCACCCCTCCACTTT. Its protein product is CASSGTPGQGKRGCSPLHF.

V usage is TRBV28 and J usage is TRBJ2-7; 9 nucleotides agree with TRBD1. V was clipped by 2 bases and J by 6 bases; unmatched bases: 11. CDR1 and CDR2 (germline): MDHEN, SYDVKM. The length of the CDR3 is 16 residues. CDR3 amino acids: CASSLAPGQGTGEQYF. CDR3 DNA sequence: TGTGCCAGCAGTTTAGCCCCGGGACAGGGAACGGGCGAGCAGTACTTC.

The V call is TRBV10-1, the J call TRBJ2-3; 12 bases map to TRBD2. The CDR3 loop spans 18 amino acids. Germline V gene data show CDR1 as WNHNN and CDR2 as SYGVQD (reference sequence). V was clipped by 0 bases and J by 5 bases; unmatched bases: 9. The DNA of the CDR3 is TGCGCCAGCAGTGAGTCCCTAGCGGGAGGGCCGTTGGTAGATACGCAGTATTTT. It specifies CASSESLAGGPLVDTQYF.